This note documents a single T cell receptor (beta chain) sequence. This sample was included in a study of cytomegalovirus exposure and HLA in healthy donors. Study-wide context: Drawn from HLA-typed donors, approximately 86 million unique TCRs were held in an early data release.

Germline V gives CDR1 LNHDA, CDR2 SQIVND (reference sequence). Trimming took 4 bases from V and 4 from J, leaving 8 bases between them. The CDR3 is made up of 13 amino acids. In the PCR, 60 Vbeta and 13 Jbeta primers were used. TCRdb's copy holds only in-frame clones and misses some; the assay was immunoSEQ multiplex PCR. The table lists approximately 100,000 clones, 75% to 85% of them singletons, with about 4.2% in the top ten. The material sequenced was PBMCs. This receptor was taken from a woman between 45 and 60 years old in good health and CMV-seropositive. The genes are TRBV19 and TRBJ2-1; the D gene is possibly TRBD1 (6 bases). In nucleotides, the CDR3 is TGTGCCAGTAGTAGTACAGGGTACAATGAGCAGTTCTTC. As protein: CASSSTGYNEQFF.